The entry below gives a single T cell receptor (beta chain) sequence along with its context. The table came from immunoSEQ multiplex PCR; TCRdb's copy has only in-frame clones and leaves some out. The data contain almost 35,000 clones, 76% of them singletons. This record comes from a study of regulatory and conventional T cells in RAG deficiency. V shed 4 bases and J shed 14 bases, with 21 bases lying between them. The CDR3 covers 14 residues. The germline V gene encodes CDR1 SGHRS and CDR2 YFSETQ. Blood CD4+ CD25-low CD127-high conventional T cells supplied the genomic DNA template. These data also featured in a second study, about regulatory T cells. In that study: The primer mix had 52 TRBV and 13 TRBJ primers.

Sample: CD4+ effector T cells sorted from blood. The V call is TRBV5-1, the J call TRBJ1-4; D perhaps matches TRBD1 (6 bases). This clonotype was obtained from a human donor in good health. CDR3 in amino acids: CASSVEGDVRFLFF. The CDR3 nucleotides are TGCGCCAGCAGCGTTGAGGGGGACGTCAGGTTCCTGTTTTTT. Full variable domain (outside the CDR3, taken from reference TRBV5-1 and TRBJ1-4): KAGVTQTPRYLIKTRGQQVTLSCSPISGHRSVSWYQQTPGQGLQFLFEYFSETQRNKGNFPGRFSGRQFSNSRSEMNVSTLELGDSALYLCASSVEGDVRFLFFGSGTQLSVL.